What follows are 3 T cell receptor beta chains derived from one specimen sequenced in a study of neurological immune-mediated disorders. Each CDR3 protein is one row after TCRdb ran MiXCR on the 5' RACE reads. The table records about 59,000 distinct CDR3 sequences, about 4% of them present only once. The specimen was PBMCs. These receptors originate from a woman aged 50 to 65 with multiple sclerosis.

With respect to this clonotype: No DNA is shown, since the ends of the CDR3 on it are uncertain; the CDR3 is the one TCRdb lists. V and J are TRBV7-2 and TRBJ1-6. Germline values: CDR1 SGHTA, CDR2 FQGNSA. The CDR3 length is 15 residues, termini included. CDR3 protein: CASSLVGSGNSPLHF.

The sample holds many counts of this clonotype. The CDR3 region has the DNA TGTGCCATCAGAGACGGAAGCTACGAGCAGTACTTC. The encoded protein is CAIRDGSYEQYF. The genes are TRBV10-3 and TRBJ2-7; D unclear. Germline CDR1 reads ENHRY; CDR2 reads SYGVKD. V lost 6 bases and J lost 3, with 9 bases in between. The CDR3 spans 12 residues.

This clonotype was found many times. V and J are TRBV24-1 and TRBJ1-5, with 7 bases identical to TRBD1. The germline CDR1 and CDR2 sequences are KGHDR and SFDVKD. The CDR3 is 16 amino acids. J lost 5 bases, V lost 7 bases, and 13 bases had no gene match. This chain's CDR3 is CATSPGGRGYDQPQHF. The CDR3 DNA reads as TGTGCCACCAGCCCGGGGGGCAGGGGGTACGATCAGCCCCAGCATTTT.